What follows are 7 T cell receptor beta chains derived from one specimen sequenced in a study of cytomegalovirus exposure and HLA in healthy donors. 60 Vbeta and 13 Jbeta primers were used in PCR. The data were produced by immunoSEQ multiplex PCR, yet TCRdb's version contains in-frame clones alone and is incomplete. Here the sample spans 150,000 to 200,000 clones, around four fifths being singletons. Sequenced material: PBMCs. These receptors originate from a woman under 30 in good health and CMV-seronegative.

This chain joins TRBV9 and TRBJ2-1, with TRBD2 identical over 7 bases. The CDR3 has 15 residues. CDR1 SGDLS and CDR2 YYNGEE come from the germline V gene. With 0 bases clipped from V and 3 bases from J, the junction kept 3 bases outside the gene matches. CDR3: CASSVAGTNYNEQFF. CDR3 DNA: TGTGCCAGCAGCGTAGCCGGGACTAACTACAATGAGCAGTTCTTC.

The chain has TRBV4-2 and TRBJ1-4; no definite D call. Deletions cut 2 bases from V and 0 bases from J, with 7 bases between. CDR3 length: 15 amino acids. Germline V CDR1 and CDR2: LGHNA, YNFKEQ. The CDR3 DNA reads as TGTGCCAGCAGCCAAACTAGCACAACTAATGAAAAACTGTTTTTT. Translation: CASSQTSTTNEKLFF.

Written as DNA, the CDR3 is TGTGCCAGCAGGGCACTAGCTTCCACCGGGGAGCTGTTTTTT. It codes for CASRALASTGELFF. The chain employs TRBV2 and TRBJ2-2; TRBD2 is a possible D gene (6 bases). V lost 6 bases to trimming and J lost 4 bases, with 12 bases between them. CDR1 and CDR2 from the germline V gene are SNHLY and FYNNEI. The length of the CDR3 is 14 residues.

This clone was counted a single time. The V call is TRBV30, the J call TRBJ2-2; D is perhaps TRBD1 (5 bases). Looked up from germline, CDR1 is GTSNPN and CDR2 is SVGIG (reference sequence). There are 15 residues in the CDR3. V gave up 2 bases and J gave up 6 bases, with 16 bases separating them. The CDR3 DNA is TGTGCCTGGAGTAAACAGGTCTTGTTAGCCGGGGAGCTGTTTTTT. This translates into CAWSKQVLLAGELFF.

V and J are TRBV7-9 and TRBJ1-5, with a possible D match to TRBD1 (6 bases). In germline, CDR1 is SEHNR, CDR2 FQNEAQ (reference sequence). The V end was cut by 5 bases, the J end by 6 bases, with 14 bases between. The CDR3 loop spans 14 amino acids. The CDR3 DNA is TGTGCCAGCAGCCCACAGGGAAGTGGTCAGCCCCAGCATTTT. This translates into CASSPQGSGQPQHF.

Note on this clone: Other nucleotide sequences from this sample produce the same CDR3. CDR3 in amino acids: CASSPGQGNSPLHF. In nucleotides, the CDR3 is TGTGCCAGCTCACCGGGACAGGGAAATTCACCCCTCCACTTT. The V and J genes are TRBV18 and TRBJ1-6, with TRBD1 matching over 9 bases. The junction had 1 base not matched to a gene; V was cut back by 3 bases and J by 7 bases. This CDR3 region has 14 residues. Germline CDR1 is KGHSH and CDR2 is LQKENI.

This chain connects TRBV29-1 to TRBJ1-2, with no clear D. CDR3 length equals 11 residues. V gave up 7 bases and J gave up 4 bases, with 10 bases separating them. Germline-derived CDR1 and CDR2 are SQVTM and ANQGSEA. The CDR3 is CSAYGGYGYTF. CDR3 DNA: TGCAGCGCCTATGGTGGCTATGGCTACACCTTC.